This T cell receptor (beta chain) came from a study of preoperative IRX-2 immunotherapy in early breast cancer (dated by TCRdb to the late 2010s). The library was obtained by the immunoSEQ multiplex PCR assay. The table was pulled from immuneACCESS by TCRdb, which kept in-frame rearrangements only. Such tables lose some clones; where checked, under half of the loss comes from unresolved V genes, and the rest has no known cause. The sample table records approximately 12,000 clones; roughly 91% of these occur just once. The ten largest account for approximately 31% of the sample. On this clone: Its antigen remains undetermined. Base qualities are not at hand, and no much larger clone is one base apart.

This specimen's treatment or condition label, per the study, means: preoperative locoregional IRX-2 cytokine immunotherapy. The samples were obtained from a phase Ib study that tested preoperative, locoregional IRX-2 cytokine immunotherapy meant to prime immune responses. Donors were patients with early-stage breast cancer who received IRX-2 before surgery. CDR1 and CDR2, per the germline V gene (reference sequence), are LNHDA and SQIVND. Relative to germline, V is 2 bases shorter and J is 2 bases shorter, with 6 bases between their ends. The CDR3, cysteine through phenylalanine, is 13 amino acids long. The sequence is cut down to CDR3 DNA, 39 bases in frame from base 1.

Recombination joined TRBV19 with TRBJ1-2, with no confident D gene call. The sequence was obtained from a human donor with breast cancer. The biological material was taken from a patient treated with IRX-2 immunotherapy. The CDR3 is CASSILQNYGYTF. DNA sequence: TGTGCCAGTAGTATATTACAGAACTATGGCTACACCTTC.